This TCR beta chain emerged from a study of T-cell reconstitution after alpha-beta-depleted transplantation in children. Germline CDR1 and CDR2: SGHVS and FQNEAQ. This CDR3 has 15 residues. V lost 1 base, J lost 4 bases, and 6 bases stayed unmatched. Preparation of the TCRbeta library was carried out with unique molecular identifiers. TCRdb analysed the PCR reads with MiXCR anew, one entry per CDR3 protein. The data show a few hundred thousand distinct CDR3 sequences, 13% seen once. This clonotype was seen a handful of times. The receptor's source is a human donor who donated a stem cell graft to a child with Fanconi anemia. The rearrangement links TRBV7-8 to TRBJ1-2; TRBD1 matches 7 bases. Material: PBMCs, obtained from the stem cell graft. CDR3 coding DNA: TGTGCCAGCAGCTTAGGGACAGGAACCGTCTATGGCTACACCTTC. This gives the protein CASSLGTGTVYGYTF.